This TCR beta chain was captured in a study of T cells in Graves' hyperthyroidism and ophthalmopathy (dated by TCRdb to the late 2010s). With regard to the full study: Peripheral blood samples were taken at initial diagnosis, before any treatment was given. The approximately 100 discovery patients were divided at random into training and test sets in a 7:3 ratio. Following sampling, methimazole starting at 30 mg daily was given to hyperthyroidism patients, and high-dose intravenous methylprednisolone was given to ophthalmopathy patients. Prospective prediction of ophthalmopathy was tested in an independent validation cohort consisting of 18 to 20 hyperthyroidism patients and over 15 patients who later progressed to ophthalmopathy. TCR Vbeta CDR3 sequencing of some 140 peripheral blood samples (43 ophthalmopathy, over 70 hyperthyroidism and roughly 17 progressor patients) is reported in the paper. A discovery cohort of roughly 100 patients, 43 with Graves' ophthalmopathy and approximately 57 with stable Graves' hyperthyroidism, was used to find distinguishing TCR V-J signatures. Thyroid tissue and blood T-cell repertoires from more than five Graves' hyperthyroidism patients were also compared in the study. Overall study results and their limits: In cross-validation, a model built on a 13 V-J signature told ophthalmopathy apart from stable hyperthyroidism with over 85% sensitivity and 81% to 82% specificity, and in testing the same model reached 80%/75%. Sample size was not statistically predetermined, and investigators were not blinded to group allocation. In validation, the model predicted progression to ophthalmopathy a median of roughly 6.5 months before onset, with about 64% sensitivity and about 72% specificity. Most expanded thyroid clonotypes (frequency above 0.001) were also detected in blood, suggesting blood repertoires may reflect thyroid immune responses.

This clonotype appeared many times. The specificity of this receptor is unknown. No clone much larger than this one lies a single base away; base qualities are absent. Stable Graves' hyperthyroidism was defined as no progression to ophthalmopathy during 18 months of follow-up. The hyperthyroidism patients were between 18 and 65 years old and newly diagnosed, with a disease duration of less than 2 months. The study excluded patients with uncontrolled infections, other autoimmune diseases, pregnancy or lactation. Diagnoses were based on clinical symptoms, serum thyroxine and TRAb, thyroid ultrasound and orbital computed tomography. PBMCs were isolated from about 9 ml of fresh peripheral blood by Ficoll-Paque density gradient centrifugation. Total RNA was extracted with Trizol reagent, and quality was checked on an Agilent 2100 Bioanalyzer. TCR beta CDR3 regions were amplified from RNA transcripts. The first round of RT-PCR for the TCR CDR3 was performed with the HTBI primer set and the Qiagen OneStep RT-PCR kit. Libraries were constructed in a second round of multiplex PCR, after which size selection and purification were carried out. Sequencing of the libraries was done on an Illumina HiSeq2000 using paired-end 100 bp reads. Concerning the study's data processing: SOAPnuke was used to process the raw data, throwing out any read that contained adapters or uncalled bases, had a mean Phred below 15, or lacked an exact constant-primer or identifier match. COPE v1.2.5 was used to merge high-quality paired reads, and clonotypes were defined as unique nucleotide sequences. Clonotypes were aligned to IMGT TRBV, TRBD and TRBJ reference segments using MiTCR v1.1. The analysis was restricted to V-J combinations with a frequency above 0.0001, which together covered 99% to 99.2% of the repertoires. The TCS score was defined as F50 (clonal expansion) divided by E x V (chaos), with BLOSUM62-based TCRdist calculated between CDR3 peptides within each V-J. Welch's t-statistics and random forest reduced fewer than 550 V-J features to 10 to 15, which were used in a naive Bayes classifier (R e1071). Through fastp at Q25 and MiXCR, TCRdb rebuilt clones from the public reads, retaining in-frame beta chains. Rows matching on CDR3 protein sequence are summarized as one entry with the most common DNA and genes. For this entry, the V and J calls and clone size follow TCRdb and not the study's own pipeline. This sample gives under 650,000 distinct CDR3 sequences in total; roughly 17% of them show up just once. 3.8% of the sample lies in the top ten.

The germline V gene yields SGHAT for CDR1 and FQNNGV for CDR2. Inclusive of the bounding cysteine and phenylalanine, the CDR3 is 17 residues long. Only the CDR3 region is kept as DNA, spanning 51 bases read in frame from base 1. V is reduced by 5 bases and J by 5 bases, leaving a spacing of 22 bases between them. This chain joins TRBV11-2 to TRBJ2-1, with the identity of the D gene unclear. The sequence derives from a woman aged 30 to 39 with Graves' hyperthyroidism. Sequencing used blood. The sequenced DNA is TGTGCCAGCAGCCCTGCCCCACGTATTTGGGCTAACAATGAGCAGTTCTTC. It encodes CASSPAPRIWANNEQFF.